Many counts were recorded for the clone carrying this T cell receptor beta chain. Documented time point: newly diagnosed GD, antithyroid drugs for less than 3 months. PBMCs provided the RNA from which the TCR library was made. The sample is drawn from a study of regulatory T cells in long-lasting Graves disease. Germline V CDR1 and CDR2: MDHEN, SYDVKM. The ends lost 6 bases at V and 4 bases at J; junction bases unmatched: 6. This CDR3 contains 14 residues. CDR3-region Arm-PCR and iRepertoire HTBI primers produced the TCR beta libraries. In TCRdb, the multiplex PCR reads were re-called with MiXCR into one record per CDR3 protein. The sample yields more than 450,000 distinct CDR3 sequences, around 15% seen once. This sample was also put to use in a study of T cells in Graves' hyperthyroidism and ophthalmopathy.

The chain recombines TRBV28 with TRBJ2-7, with TRBD2 matching over 10 bases. The source was peripheral blood mononuclear cells (PBMCs), collected at new diagnosis, from a patient treated with antithyroid drugs. The sequence came from a man aged 40-55 years with Graves disease. CDR3 bases: TGTGCCAGCAGCCTAGCGGGAGACCGATACGAGCAGTACTTC. Translated, it gives CASSLAGDRYEQYF. The full variable domain, its missing parts supplied by reference TRBV28 and TRBJ2-7, is DVKVTQSSRYLVKRTGEKVFLECVQDMDHENMFWYRQDPGLGLRLIYFSYDVKMKEKGDIPEGYSVSREKKERFSLILESASTNQTSMYLCASSLAGDRYEQYFGPGTRLTVT.